A single sample gave rise to the 30 T cell receptor beta chains below, sequenced in a study of T cell changes during pregnancy in multiple sclerosis. Libraries were prepared by immunoSEQ multiplex PCR; TCRdb keeps only in-frame clonotypes and omits some of them. The sample contains more than 85,000 clones, over 85% of which appear only once. Sequenced material: peripheral blood, taken in the second trimester of pregnancy. Receptors were obtained from a female donor with multiple sclerosis, enrolled in a pregnancy study.

The chain employs TRBV27 and TRBJ1-1; D not resolved. The CDR3 is 14 amino acids. The V end lost 6 bases, the J end lost 2 bases, and 13 bases lay between the germline ends. Germline V CDR1 and CDR2: MNHEY, SMNVEV (reference sequence). The CDR3 coding sequence is TGTGCCAGCAGCCGACTCGCCCTAAACACTGAAGCTTTCTTT. Translated: CASSRLALNTEAFF.

V and J are TRBV6-5 and TRBJ2-3, with D possibly TRBD2 on 6 matching bases. Trimming shortened V by 5 bases and J by 3 bases, and 9 bases separated the two germline ends. The CDR3 loop spans 13 amino acids. Per germline, CDR1 MNHEY and CDR2 SVGAGI. Here the CDR3 reads CASSNLATDTQYF. Written as DNA, the CDR3 is TGTGCCAGCAGTAATCTAGCGACAGATACGCAGTATTTT.

The chain uses TRBV5-1 and TRBJ1-2; tentative D call: TRBD1 (5 bases). The CDR3 has 16 amino acids. Deletions cut 4 bases from V and 2 bases from J, with 18 bases between. In germline, CDR1 is SGHRS, CDR2 YFSETQ. For the CDR3, the DNA is TGCGCCAGCAGCCTTGACAGAGCGACCTTCAACTATGGCTACACCTTC. This sequence encodes CASSLDRATFNYGYTF.

This clone is a singleton in its sample. The V and J genes are TRBV27 and TRBJ1-4; no clear D gene. With 5 bases removed from V and 8 bases from J, the gap between germline ends came to 15 bases. Per the germline V gene, CDR1 is MNHEY and CDR2 is SMNVEV (reference sequence). The CDR3 length is 14 residues. The CDR3 DNA reads as TGTGCCAGCAGTCTCCGACGGGTTGGAGAAAAACTGTTTTTT. This codes for CASSLRRVGEKLFF.

The chain links TRBV6-5 to TRBJ1-2, with a tentative D call TRBD1 (5 bases). Germline V lookup: CDR1 MNHEY, CDR2 SVGAGI. Between the trimmed V and J ends, which lost 10 bases and 8 bases, there was a span of 17 bases. This CDR3 comprises 12 residues. For the CDR3, the DNA is TGTGCCACCTTGGGGGGGGGTGGAGGCTACACCTTC. The encoded protein is CATLGGGGGYTF.

The chain combines TRBV28 with TRBJ1-2; tentatively, D is TRBD1 (6 bases). Germline CDR1 is MDHEN and CDR2 is SYDVKM. The CDR3 sequence is 14 residues long. V shed 5 bases and J shed 6 bases, with 16 bases lying between them. The CDR3 protein is CASSPDSLGDGYTF. The CDR3 DNA reads TGTGCCAGCAGTCCGGACAGTCTAGGGGATGGCTACACCTTC.

V is TRBV2 and J is TRBJ2-3; TRBD2 matches at 15 bases. Germline CDR1 reads SNHLY; CDR2 reads FYNNEI. The CDR3 runs to 16 residues. Germline trimming cut 6 bases from V and 6 bases from J; bases unmatched to any gene: 7. The CDR3 nucleotides read TGTGCCAGCAGATCGGGACTAGCGGGGGGCCGGGATACGCAGTATTTT. This encodes CASRSGLAGGRDTQYF.

V and J are TRBV6-1 and TRBJ2-5; possible D gene TRBD2, 7 bases. Germline CDR1 is MNHNS and CDR2 is SASEGT. Trimming removed 6 bases at V and 5 bases at J, with 16 bases between. The length of the CDR3 is 14 residues. The DNA of the CDR3 is TGTGCCAGCAGGCAAGGGGGGGAGGGCGAGACCCAGTACTTC. This sequence encodes CASRQGGEGETQYF.

The chain couples TRBV7-2 to TRBJ2-2; D may be TRBD1 (6 bases). CDR3 length equals 15 residues. Germline loops: CDR1 SGHTA, CDR2 FQGNSA. Trimming left V 5 bases short and J 1 base short, with 11 bases between. The CDR3 here is CASSPDRLNTGELFF. The CDR3 nucleotides are TGTGCCAGCAGCCCGGACAGACTGAACACCGGGGAGCTGTTTTTT. Supplemented by reference TRBV7-2 and TRBJ2-2, the full variable domain reads GAGVSQSPSNKVTEKGKDVELRCDPISGHTALYWYRQSLGQGLEFLIYFQGNSAPDKSGLPSDRFSAERTGGSVSTLTIQRTQQEDSAVYLCASSPDRLNTGELFFGEGSRLTVL.

This chain links TRBV5-6 with TRBJ2-3; D ambiguous. Germline loops: CDR1 SGHDT, CDR2 YYEEEE. The CDR3 spans 12 residues. Trimming took off 4 bases at V and 4 bases at J, with 7 bases between the two ends. The DNA for the CDR3 is TGTGCCAGCAGCCTTCCGTCAGATACGCAGTATTTT. It codes for CASSLPSDTQYF.

The CDR3 protein is CASTQLQANTEAFF. CDR3 sequence (DNA): TGTGCCAGCACCCAACTCCAGGCGAACACTGAAGCTTTCTTT. The chain uses TRBV28 and TRBJ1-1; D is uncertain. The length of the CDR3 is 14 residues. Germline V CDR1 and CDR2: MDHEN, SYDVKM. The ends were cut back, 7 bases at V and 1 base at J, with 13 bases in the middle. The whole variable domain, remainder taken from reference TRBV28 and TRBJ1-1, is DVKVTQSSRYLVKRTGEKVFLECVQDMDHENMFWYRQDPGLGLRLIYFSYDVKMKEKGDIPEGYSVSREKKERFSLILESASTNQTSMYLCASTQLQANTEAFFGQGTRLTVV.

This clone has a single count. The rearrangement joins TRBV7-9 to TRBJ2-2, with a tentative D call TRBD1 (6 bases). Trimming left V 6 bases short and J 6 bases short, with 11 bases between. This CDR3 has 13 residues. Germline-derived CDR1 and CDR2 are SEHNR and FQNEAQ (reference sequence). The CDR3: CASRSTGSGELFF. The CDR3 DNA reads as TGTGCCAGCAGATCTACAGGGTCCGGGGAGCTGTTTTTT.

This clone occurred once. This chain uses TRBV9 with TRBJ2-2, with 10 positions matching TRBD2. The CDR3 runs to 14 residues. V shed 2 bases and J 6 bases; nucleotides not matched to a gene: 1. Germline V gene data show CDR1 as SGDLS and CDR2 as YYNGEE. CDR3 in amino acids: CASSVSGGAGELFF. The CDR3 DNA is TGTGCCAGCAGCGTCAGCGGGGGGGCCGGGGAGCTGTTTTTT.

The chain links TRBV4-2 to TRBJ2-7, with D possibly TRBD1 on 5 matching bases. Germline CDR1 and CDR2: LGHNA and YNFKEQ. V lost 3 bases and J lost 3, with 21 bases in between. This CDR3 region has 17 residues. CDR3 region: CASSQFAGGRVVYEQYF. The DNA for the CDR3 is TGTGCCAGCAGCCAGTTCGCCGGTGGCAGGGTAGTCTACGAGCAGTACTTC.

The sample holds one count of this clone. J is TRBJ1-4 and V is TRBV10-3, with TRBD1 matching over 8 bases. The trim removed 4 bases at V and 8 bases at J, leaving 6 bases unmatched. Germline assignment: CDR1 ENHRY and CDR2 SYGVKD. The CDR3 is 14 amino acids. CDR3 in amino acids: CAISAGQGGEKLFF. The CDR3, as DNA: TGTGCCATCAGTGCTGGACAGGGTGGAGAAAAACTGTTTTTT.

The chain is built from TRBV7-9 and TRBJ1-1; maybe TRBD1 (6 bases). This CDR3 contains 13 residues. The ends were cut back, 3 bases at V and 4 bases at J, with 9 bases in the middle. Germline CDR1 SEHNR, CDR2 FQNEAQ (reference sequence). The CDR3 sequence is CASSFNRATEAFF. DNA of the CDR3: TGTGCCAGCAGCTTTAACAGGGCCACTGAAGCTTTCTTT. Based on the CDR3 plus reference TRBV7-9 and TRBJ1-1, the full variable domain is DTGVSQNPRHKITKRGQNVTFRCDPISEHNRLYWYRQTLGQGPEFLTYFQNEAQLEKSRLLSDRFSAERPKGSFSTLEIQRTEQGDSAMYLCASSFNRATEAFFGQGTRLTVV.

The CDR3 region has the DNA TGTGCCAGCAGGGTCGGCAGGGGGAACTATGGCTACACCTTC. Translated: CASRVGRGNYGYTF. The chain has TRBV2 and TRBJ1-2, with 7 bases that match TRBD1. V was pared by 6 bases and J by 2 bases, with 6 bases of the junction left unmatched. Germline-derived CDR1 and CDR2 are SNHLY and FYNNEI. The CDR3 covers 14 residues.

The chain joins TRBV4-2 to TRBJ1-2, with D hard to call. Trimming cost V 8 bases and J 0 bases, with 16 bases left between them. Germline V gene data show CDR1 as LGHNA and CDR2 as YNFKEQ. This CDR3 spans 15 amino acids. The chain's CDR3 is CASSRQRLANYGYTF. CDR3 DNA sequence: TGTGCCAGCTCTAGGCAGCGTTTAGCTAACTATGGCTACACCTTC.

This chain uses TRBV15 with TRBJ2-5; 10 bases map to TRBD1. V shed 0 bases, J shed 6 bases, and the junction held 10 bases outside the gene matches. Germline CDR1 is LNHNV and CDR2 is YYDKDF (reference sequence). This CDR3 has 17 residues. The CDR3 DNA reads as TGTGCCACCAGCAGAGATCGGGGACAGGGGTCCGGGAAGACCCAGTACTTC. It codes for CATSRDRGQGSGKTQYF.

This chain uses TRBV5-4 with TRBJ2-1, with TRBD2 matching over 13 bases. Germline assignment: CDR1 SGHNT and CDR2 YYREEE (reference sequence). Trimming cost V 4 bases and J 0 bases; bases outside gene matches: 7. The CDR3 totals 18 residues. CDR3 loop: CASSAGLAGRNSYNEQFF. The CDR3 nucleotides are TGTGCCAGCAGCGCGGGACTAGCGGGGCGTAACTCCTACAATGAGCAGTTCTTC.

The genes are TRBV20-1 and TRBJ2-3, with D possibly TRBD1 on 5 matching bases. Germline V CDR1 and CDR2: DFQATT, SNEGSKA (reference sequence). V lost 7 bases to trimming and J lost 4 bases, with 9 bases between them. CDR3 length: 11 amino acids. CDR3 amino acids: CSEKGPDTQYF. CDR3 bases: TGCAGTGAAAAGGGGCCAGATACGCAGTATTTT.

This clone appeared once. The rearrangement uses TRBV6-6 and TRBJ2-5, with 7 bases matching TRBD2. V lost 6 bases and J lost 2; bases outside the gene matches: 9. In germline, CDR1 is MNHNY, CDR2 SVGAGI (reference sequence). The CDR3 spans 15 residues. This CDR3 is CASSLWAGAQETQYF. Written as DNA, the CDR3 is TGTGCCAGCAGCCTATGGGCGGGAGCTCAAGAGACCCAGTACTTC.

The rearrangement joins TRBV5-4 to TRBJ2-3; 8 nucleotides line up with TRBD1. This CDR3 region has 15 residues. V shed 2 bases and J 4 bases; nucleotides not matched to a gene: 6. The germline CDR1 and CDR2 sequences are SGHNT and YYREEE (reference sequence). CDR3 nucleotide sequence: TGTGCCAGCAGCTTAGGACAGGGTACGGCAGATACGCAGTATTTT. Protein product: CASSLGQGTADTQYF.

This chain joins TRBV6-5 and TRBJ2-1; 7 bases align to TRBD1. There are 15 residues in the CDR3. After removal of 5 bases from V and 9 bases from J, the junction contained 13 bases not matched to a gene. Germline CDR1 MNHEY, CDR2 SVGAGI. The CDR3 region is CASSSHDRVTGEQFF. DNA of the CDR3: TGTGCCAGCAGTAGCCATGACAGGGTAACGGGTGAGCAGTTCTTC.

V and J are TRBV7-2 and TRBJ1-1; 8 bases are shared with TRBD1. Unmatched junction bases numbered 6, after V lost 3 bases and J lost 0 bases. Germline lookup yields CDR1 SGHTA and CDR2 FQGNSA. This CDR3 contains 16 residues. The CDR3 sequence is CASSFPGQAMNTEAFF. For the CDR3, the DNA is TGTGCCAGCAGCTTCCCGGGACAGGCAATGAACACTGAAGCTTTCTTT.

This chain links TRBV4-1 with TRBJ2-7, with TRBD2 matching 7 bases. Germline CDR1 reads MGHRA; CDR2 reads YSYEKL. V shed 0 bases and J 6 bases; nucleotides not matched to a gene: 17. There are 18 residues in the CDR3. In nucleotides, the CDR3 is TGCGCCAGCAGCCAAGATGGACCCCTAACTAGCGTGTCGGGCGAGCAGTACTTC. It specifies CASSQDGPLTSVSGEQYF.

The chain employs TRBV11-2 and TRBJ2-7, with 10 bases lining up with TRBD2. The CDR3 spans 19 residues. Looked up from germline, CDR1 is SGHAT and CDR2 is FQNNGV. V dropped 3 bases and J dropped 6; count of bases not matched to a gene: 20. For the CDR3, the DNA is TGTGCCAGCAGCTTTAGGTCGCCTAGCGGGAGAGGAAGGGGTATCGAGCAGTACTTC. Translation: CASSFRSPSGRGRGIEQYF. The variable domain in full, completed from reference TRBV11-2 and TRBJ2-7, reads EAGVAQSPRYKIIEKRQSVAFWCNPISGHATLYWYQQILGQGPKLLIQFQNNGVVDDSQLPKDRFSAERLKGVDSTLKIQPAKLEDSAVYLCASSFRSPSGRGRGIEQYFGPGTRLTVT.

The CDR3 spells CASKYGLMNTEAFF. The CDR3 bases are TGTGCCAGCAAGTACGGTCTGATGAACACTGAAGCTTTCTTT. This chain links TRBV27 with TRBJ1-1, with D uncertain. Trimming removed 7 bases from V and 0 bases from J, with 12 bases in between. The CDR3 is 14 residues long. From germline, CDR1 is MNHEY and CDR2 SMNVEV (reference sequence).

This chain connects TRBV30 to TRBJ1-6; 12 bases align to TRBD1. V was clipped by 5 bases and J by 5 bases; unmatched bases: 4. This CDR3 spans 15 amino acids. Germline V CDR1 and CDR2: GTSNPN, SVGIG (reference sequence). The CDR3 loop is CAWAGQGAHNSPLHF. The CDR3 bases are TGTGCCTGGGCGGGACAGGGGGCCCATAATTCACCCCTCCACTTT.

V and J are TRBV10-2 and TRBJ2-3; 7 bases match TRBD2. The CDR3 loop spans 16 amino acids. Germline assignment: CDR1 WSHSY and CDR2 SAAADI. The J segment lost 2 bases and the V segment lost 3 bases, leaving 8 bases of the junction unmatched. This chain's CDR3 is CASSDGASGYTDTQYF. In DNA, the CDR3 is TGCGCCAGCAGTGATGGAGCTAGCGGATACACAGATACGCAGTATTTT.